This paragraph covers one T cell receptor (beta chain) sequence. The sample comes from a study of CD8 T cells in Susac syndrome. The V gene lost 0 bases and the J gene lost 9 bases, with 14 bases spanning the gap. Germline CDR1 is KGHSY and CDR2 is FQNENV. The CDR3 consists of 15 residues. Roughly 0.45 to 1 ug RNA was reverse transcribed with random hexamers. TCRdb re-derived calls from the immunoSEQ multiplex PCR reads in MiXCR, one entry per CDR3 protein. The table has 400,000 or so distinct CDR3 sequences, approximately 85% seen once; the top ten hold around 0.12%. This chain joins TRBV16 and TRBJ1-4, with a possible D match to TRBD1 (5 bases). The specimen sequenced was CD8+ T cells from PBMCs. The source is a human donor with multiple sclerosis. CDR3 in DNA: TGTGCCAGCAGCCAATCGGGGTTAGGGACCAAAAAACTGTTTTTT. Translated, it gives CASSQSGLGTKKLFF.